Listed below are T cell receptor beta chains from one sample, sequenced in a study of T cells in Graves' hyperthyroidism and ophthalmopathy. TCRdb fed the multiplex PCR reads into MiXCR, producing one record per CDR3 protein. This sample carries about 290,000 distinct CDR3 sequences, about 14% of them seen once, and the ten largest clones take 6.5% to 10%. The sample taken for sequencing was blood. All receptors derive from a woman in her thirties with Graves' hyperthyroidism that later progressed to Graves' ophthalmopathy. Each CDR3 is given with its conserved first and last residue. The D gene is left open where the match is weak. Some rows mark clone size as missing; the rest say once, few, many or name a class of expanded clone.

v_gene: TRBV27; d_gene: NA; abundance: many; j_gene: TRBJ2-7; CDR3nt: TGTGCCAGCAGCTTTATCGCCCAGGGAGGCTACGAGCAGTACTTC; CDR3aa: CASSFIAQGGYEQYF
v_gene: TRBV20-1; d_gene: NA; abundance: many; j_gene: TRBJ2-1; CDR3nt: TGCAGTGCTAGTCGGGACAACAATGAGCAGTTCTTC; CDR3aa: CSASRDNNEQFF
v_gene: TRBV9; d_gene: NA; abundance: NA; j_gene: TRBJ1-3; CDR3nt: TGTGCCAGCAGCCCCCCGGGGGATAGGAGTAACACCATATATTTT; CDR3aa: CASSPPGDRSNTIYF
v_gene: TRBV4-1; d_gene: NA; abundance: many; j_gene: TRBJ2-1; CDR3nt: TGCGCCAGCAGCCAAGACGAAGGCGCCCCGCGGGAGCAGTTCTTC; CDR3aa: CASSQDEGAPREQFF
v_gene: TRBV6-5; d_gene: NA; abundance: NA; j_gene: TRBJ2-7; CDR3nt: TGTGCCAGCAGTTATTGGGGGGCACGGTACGAGCAGTACTTC; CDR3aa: CASSYWGARYEQYF
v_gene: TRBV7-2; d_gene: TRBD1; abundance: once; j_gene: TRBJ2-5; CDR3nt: TGTGCCAGCAGCCAAGCCTCCGGGACAGGGGGCCAAGAGACCCAGTACTTC; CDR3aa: CASSQASGTGGQETQYF
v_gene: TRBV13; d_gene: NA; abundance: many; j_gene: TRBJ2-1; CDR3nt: TGTGCCAGCAGTACGGGCCAGGCCGTTGAGCAGTTCTTC; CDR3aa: CASSTGQAVEQFF
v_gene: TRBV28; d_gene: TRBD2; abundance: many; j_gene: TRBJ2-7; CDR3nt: TGTGCCAGCAGTTCGGACGTGTTAGCGGGTCAGATTCCCTCCTACGAGCAGTACTTC; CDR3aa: CASSSDVLAGQIPSYEQYF
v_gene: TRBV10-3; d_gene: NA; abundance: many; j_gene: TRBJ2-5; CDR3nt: TGTGCCATCAGTGAGTCCCAAGAGACCCAGTACTTC; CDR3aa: CAISESQETQYF
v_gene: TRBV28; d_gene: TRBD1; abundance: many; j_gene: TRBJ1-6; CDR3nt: TGTGCCAGCAGTTTTGGCAGGACAGGGAATTCACCCCTCCACTTT; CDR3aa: CASSFGRTGNSPLHF
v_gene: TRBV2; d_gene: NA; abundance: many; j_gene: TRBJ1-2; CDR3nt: TGTGCCAGCAGTACAGGGTTGGGGTATGGCTACACCTTC; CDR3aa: CASSTGLGYGYTF
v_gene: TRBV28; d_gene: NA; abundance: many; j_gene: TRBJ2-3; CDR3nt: TGTGCCAGCAGTTTCTTCGGTGAAGATACGCAGTATTTT; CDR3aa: CASSFFGEDTQYF
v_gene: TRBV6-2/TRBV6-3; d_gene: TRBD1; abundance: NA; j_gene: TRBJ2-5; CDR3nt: TGTGCCAGCAGCGACAGGGAGTTCATCCAAGAGACCCAGTACTTC; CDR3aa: CASSDREFIQETQYF
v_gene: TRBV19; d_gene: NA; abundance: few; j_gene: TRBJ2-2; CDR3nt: TGTGCCAGTAACACCCTCCGAGTCAAGAACGGGGAGCTGTTTTTT; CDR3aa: CASNTLRVKNGELFF
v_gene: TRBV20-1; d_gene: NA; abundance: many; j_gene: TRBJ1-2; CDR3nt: TGCAGTGCTAGAGATGCGGGGACGTATGGCTACACCTTC; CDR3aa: CSARDAGTYGYTF
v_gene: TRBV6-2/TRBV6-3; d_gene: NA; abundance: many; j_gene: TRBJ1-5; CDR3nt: TGTGCCAGCAGTTCCGGACTCACTAGCAATCAGCCCCAGCATTTT; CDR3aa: CASSSGLTSNQPQHF
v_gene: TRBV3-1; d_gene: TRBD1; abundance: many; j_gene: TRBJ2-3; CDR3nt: TGTGCCAGCAGCCTAGCCGGACAGGGCCGCACAGATACGCAGTATTTT; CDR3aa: CASSLAGQGRTDTQYF
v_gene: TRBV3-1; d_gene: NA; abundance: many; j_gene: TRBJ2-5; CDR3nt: TGTGCCAGCAGCCAAGAAGGGTACCAAGAGACCCAGTACTTC; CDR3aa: CASSQEGYQETQYF
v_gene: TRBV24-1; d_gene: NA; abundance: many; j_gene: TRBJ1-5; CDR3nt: TGTGCCACCAGTGATTCGCGCTCAGGTATCTATCAGCCCCAGCATTTT; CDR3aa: CATSDSRSGIYQPQHF
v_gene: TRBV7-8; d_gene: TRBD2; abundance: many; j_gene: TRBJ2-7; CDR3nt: TGTGCCAGCAGCCCCGGGACTAGCGGGAGGATCTACGAGCAGTACTTC; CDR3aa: CASSPGTSGRIYEQYF
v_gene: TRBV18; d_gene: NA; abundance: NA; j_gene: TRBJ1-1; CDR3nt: TGTGCCAGCTCACGCGTTATTGGCTTGGGCACTGAAGCTTTCTTT; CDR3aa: CASSRVIGLGTEAFF
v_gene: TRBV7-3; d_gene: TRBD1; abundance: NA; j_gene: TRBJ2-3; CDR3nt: TGTGCCAGCAGCTTAAAGGGACAGATCACAGATACGCAGTATTTT; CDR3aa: CASSLKGQITDTQYF
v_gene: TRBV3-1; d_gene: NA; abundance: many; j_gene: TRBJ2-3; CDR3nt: TGTGCCAGCAGCCAAGGGACGGCTTCGCCGGTCACAGATACGCAGTATTTT; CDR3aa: CASSQGTASPVTDTQYF
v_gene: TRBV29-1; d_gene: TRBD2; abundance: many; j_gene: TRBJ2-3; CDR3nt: TGCAGCGCCCCCGGGACTAGCGGTCCTCGGGATACGCAGTATTTT; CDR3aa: CSAPGTSGPRDTQYF
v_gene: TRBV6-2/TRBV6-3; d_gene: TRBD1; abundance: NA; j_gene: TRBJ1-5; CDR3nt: TGTGCCAGCAGTAGATTCGGGACAGGGTTTCAGCCCCAGCATTTT; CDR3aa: CASSRFGTGFQPQHF
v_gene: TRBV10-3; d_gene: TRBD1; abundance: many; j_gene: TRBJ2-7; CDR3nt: TGTGCCATCAGCGCCCGACAGGGGAGCTACGAGCAGTACTTC; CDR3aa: CAISARQGSYEQYF
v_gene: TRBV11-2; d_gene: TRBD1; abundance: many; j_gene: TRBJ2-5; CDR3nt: TGTGCCAGCAGCTCTTACCGGGACAGGCAAGAGACCCAGTACTTC; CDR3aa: CASSSYRDRQETQYF
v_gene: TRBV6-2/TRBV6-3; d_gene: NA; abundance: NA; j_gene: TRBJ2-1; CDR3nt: TGTGCCAGCCTACAAGCCGGGGCTCTAGCCCTTCAGGGGCAGTTCTTC; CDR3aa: CASLQAGALALQGQFF
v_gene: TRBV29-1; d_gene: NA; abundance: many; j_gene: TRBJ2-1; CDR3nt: TGCAGCGTTCCAGGACGGGCGATCTACAATGAGCAGTTCTTC; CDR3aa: CSVPGRAIYNEQFF
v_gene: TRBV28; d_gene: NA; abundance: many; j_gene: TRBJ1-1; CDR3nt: TGTGCCAGCATTAGGGGAGTCGGTAGTGGAACTGAAGCTTTCTTT; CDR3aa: CASIRGVGSGTEAFF
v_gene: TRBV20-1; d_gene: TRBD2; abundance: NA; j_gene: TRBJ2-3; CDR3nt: TGCAGTGCCGGGGGGGGCGGTGGGTCAGATACGCAGTATTTT; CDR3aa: CSAGGGGGSDTQYF
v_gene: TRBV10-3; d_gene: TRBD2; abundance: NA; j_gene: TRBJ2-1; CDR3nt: TGTGCCATCAGCCAGTCTAGCGGGGGAATTAACAATGAGCAGTTCTTC; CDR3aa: CAISQSSGGINNEQFF
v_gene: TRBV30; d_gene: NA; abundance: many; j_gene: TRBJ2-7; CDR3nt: TGTGCCTGGAGTGTATTGTACGAGCAGTACTTC; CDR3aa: CAWSVLYEQYF
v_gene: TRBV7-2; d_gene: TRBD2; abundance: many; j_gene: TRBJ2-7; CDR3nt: TGTGCCAGCAGCTGGACTAGCGGGTTCTCCTACGAGCAGTACTTC; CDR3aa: CASSWTSGFSYEQYF
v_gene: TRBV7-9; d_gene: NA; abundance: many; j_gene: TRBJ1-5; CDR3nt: TGTGCCAGCAGCTTAGCTTGGAATCAGCCCCAGCATTTT; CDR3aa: CASSLAWNQPQHF
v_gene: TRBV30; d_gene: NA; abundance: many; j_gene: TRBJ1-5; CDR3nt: TGTGCCTGGAGCAGGGGCCTCGATCAGCCCCAGCATTTT; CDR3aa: CAWSRGLDQPQHF
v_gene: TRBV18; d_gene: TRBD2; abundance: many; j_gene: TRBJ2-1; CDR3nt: TGTGCCAGCTCACCTTCGAGGAGAGCGGGAGGGAGGGATGAGCAGTTCTTC; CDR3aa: CASSPSRRAGGRDEQFF
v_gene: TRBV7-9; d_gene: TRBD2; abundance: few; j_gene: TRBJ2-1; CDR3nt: TGTGCCAGCAGCTTGCGGCTAGCGGGAAGTCATGAGCAGTTCTTC; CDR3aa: CASSLRLAGSHEQFF
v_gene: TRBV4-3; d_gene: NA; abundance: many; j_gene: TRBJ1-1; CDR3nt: TGCGCCAGCAGCCAAGAACGGGGGGCAGCTGAAGCTTTCTTT; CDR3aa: CASSQERGAAEAFF
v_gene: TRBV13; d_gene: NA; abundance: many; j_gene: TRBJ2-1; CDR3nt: TGTGCCAGCAGCTTCGGCGGGGACCATAATGAGCAGTTCTTC; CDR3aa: CASSFGGDHNEQFF
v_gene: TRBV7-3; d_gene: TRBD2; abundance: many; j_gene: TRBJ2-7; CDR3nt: TGTGCCAGCAGCGCCCGAGCGGGACTCCCATGGGAGCAGTACTTC; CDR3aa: CASSARAGLPWEQYF
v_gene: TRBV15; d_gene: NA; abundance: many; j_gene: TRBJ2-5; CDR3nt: TGTGCCACCAGCCCAGGGGTCCCGTACCAAGAGACCCAGTACTTC; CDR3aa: CATSPGVPYQETQYF
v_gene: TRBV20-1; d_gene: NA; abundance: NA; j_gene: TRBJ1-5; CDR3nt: TGCAGTGCTAGAGAAGGGGTTAGGGCCAGTCAGCCCCAGCATTTT; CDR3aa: CSAREGVRASQPQHF
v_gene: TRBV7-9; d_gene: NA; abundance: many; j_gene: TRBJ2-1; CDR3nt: TGTGCCAGCAGCTTAGTATCAGGGCCAATCGCCTACAATGAGCAGTTCTTC; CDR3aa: CASSLVSGPIAYNEQFF
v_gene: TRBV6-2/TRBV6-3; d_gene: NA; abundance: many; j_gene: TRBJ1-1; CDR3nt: TGTGCCAGCAGAGACCCCGACAGTATGAACACTGAAGCTTTCTTT; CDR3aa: CASRDPDSMNTEAFF
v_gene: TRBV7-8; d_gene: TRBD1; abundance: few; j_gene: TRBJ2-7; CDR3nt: TGTGCCAGCAGCTTAGTAGAGGACAGGGCCCCCTACGAGCAGTACTTC; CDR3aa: CASSLVEDRAPYEQYF